Shown below are 21 T cell receptor beta chains from a single sample sequenced in a study of OX40 agonist ivuxolimab in advanced cancers. The library was produced with the immunoSEQ multiplex PCR assay. TCRdb stores this immuneACCESS table with in-frame sequences only. Part of the clones is absent; in the studies checked, under half of the shortfall reflects unresolved V genes, and no reason is known for the rest. The table for this sample lists some 77,000 clones; more than 70% of them were counted only once. In total, the top ten clones hold approximately 0.8% of the sample. The material was CD4+ or CD8+ T cells sorted from blood, obtained in a trial of the OX40 agonist ivuxolimab. The source of these receptors is an adult with an advanced solid tumor such as melanoma, head and neck, liver or kidney cancer.

This clone was seen only a few times. The rearrangement links TRBV5-1 to TRBJ1-1; 8 bases match TRBD1. This CDR3 is 15 amino acids long. V gave up 4 bases and J gave up 3 bases; unmatched junction bases: 8. Germline V gene sequence: CDR1 SGHRS, CDR2 YFSETQ. The CDR3 protein is CASSIQGAGDTEAFF. As DNA, the CDR3 is TGCGCCAGCAGCATCCAGGGGGCCGGGGACACTGAAGCTTTCTTT.

This clone was recorded only once. The chain is built from TRBV6-1 and TRBJ2-7; D might be TRBD1 (5 bases). Trimming pared 4 bases from V and 0 bases from J, leaving 16 bases between. The germline V gene has CDR1 MNHNS and CDR2 SASEGT. The CDR3 loop spans 16 amino acids. CDR3 bases: TGTGCCAGCAGTGCGGGCAGGGCCTACAGCTCCTACGAGCAGTACTTC. Its translation: CASSAGRAYSSYEQYF.

This clone showed up just a few times. The V call is TRBV6-6, the J call TRBJ1-4, with unresolved D. Trimming left V 0 bases short and J 13 bases short, with 9 bases between. Per the germline V gene, CDR1 is MNHNY and CDR2 is SVGAGI (reference sequence). The CDR3 runs to 12 residues. The chain's CDR3 is CASSYSNSALFF. For the CDR3, the DNA is TGTGCCAGCAGTTACTCGAACTCTGCACTGTTTTTT.

The rearrangement uses TRBV7-9 and TRBJ2-7; no firm D call. Germline V gene lookup returns CDR1 SEHNR and CDR2 FQNEAQ (reference sequence). Trimming took 1 base from V and 3 from J, leaving 13 bases between them. This CDR3 has 15 amino acids. The chain's CDR3 is CASSLVVRGFYEQYF. The CDR3 nucleotides are TGTGCCAGCAGCTTAGTGGTCCGCGGATTCTACGAGCAGTACTTC.

This clone was seen a handful of times. The rearrangement joins TRBV7-2 to TRBJ2-3; D may be TRBD1 (7 bases). The CDR3 extends over 15 amino acids. CDR1 and CDR2 (germline): SGHTA, FQGNSA. V shed 6 bases and J shed 4 bases, with 17 bases lying between them. The CDR3 region is CASSQQGGYPDTQYF. The CDR3 nucleotides read TGTGCCAGCAGTCAGCAGGGGGGTTACCCAGATACGCAGTATTTT.

The chain uses TRBV7-9 and TRBJ1-2, with TRBD1 matching over 8 bases. From germline, CDR1 is SEHNR and CDR2 FQNEAQ (reference sequence). CDR3 size: 14 residues. The junction had 6 bases not matched to a gene; V was cut back by 5 bases and J by 4 bases. The chain's CDR3 is CASSPSGGIYGYTF. The CDR3 region has the DNA TGTGCCAGCAGCCCATCAGGGGGCATCTATGGCTACACCTTC. Complete variable domain (other parts from reference TRBV7-9 and TRBJ1-2): DTGVSQNPRHKITKRGQNVTFRCDPISEHNRLYWYRQTLGQGPEFLTYFQNEAQLEKSRLLSDRFSAERPKGSFSTLEIQRTEQGDSAMYLCASSPSGGIYGYTFGSGTRLTVV.

The chain has TRBV4-2 and TRBJ1-1; D is perhaps TRBD1 (6 bases). Trimming took off 0 bases at V and 6 bases at J, with 14 bases between the two ends. From germline, CDR1 is LGHNA and CDR2 YNFKEQ. The CDR3 loop spans 15 amino acids. The CDR3 loop reads CASSQDRGGLAEAFF. The CDR3 nucleotides read TGTGCCAGCAGCCAAGATCGAGGGGGGCTCGCTGAAGCTTTCTTT.

The rearrangement uses TRBV29-1 and TRBJ2-5; possibly TRBD1 for D (7 bases). The germline CDR1 and CDR2 sequences are SQVTM and ANQGSEA. V was pared by 3 bases and J by 5 bases, with 10 bases between. The CDR3 spans 12 residues. CDR3 amino acids: CSVEEGAETQYF. CDR3 in DNA: TGCAGCGTTGAGGAGGGGGCTGAGACCCAGTACTTC.

This chain joins TRBV7-2 and TRBJ2-5, with 9 bases aligning to TRBD2. Unmatched junction bases numbered 4, after V lost 3 bases and J lost 2 bases. Germline CDR1 and CDR2: SGHTA and FQGNSA. The CDR3 is 15 amino acids. The CDR3 DNA is TGTGCCAGCAGCTTCCAGCGGGGGGAACAAGAGACCCAGTACTTC. As protein: CASSFQRGEQETQYF.

The V call is TRBV5-1, the J call TRBJ2-1; 9 bases agree with TRBD2. V was pared by 5 bases and J by 8 bases, with 23 bases of the junction left unmatched. In germline, CDR1 is SGHRS, CDR2 YFSETQ. This CDR3 contains 19 residues. CDR3 sequence (DNA): TGCGCCAGCAGAACACTACCCCTAGGAGCGGGAGGAGACCACGATGAGCAGTTCTTC. It translates to CASRTLPLGAGGDHDEQFF.

The V and J genes are TRBV6-5 and TRBJ2-7; 8 nucleotides agree with TRBD2. The CDR3 covers 14 residues. The V and J ends lost 6 bases and 2 bases, in that order; junction bases with no gene match: 6. The germline V gene encodes CDR1 MNHEY and CDR2 SVGAGI. CDR3 protein: CASRAGTRAYEQYF. The CDR3 DNA is TGTGCCAGCAGGGCCGGGACTAGAGCCTACGAGCAGTACTTC.

This sequence joins TRBV9 and TRBJ2-7; no clear D gene. Germline V gene lookup returns CDR1 SGDLS and CDR2 YYNGEE. The V gene lost 0 bases and the J gene lost 7 bases, with 11 bases spanning the gap. The CDR3 runs 13 residues. The CDR3 here is CASSVGSEYEQYF. CDR3 nucleotide sequence: TGTGCCAGCAGCGTAGGAAGTGAGTATGAGCAGTACTTC.

This rearrangement joins TRBV7-3 to TRBJ2-3, with D perhaps being TRBD1 or TRBD2 (5 bases each). Trimming pared 3 bases from V and 1 base from J, leaving 11 bases between. The length of the CDR3 is 15 residues. Per germline, CDR1 SGHTA and CDR2 FQGTGA. CDR3 loop: CASSLGVEGTDTQYF. The CDR3 DNA reads TGTGCCAGCAGCTTGGGGGTCGAAGGCACAGATACGCAGTATTTT.

The chain uses TRBV5-5 and TRBJ2-7; D uncertain. Germline lookup yields CDR1 SGHKS and CDR2 YYEKEE (reference sequence). The V end lost 4 bases, the J end lost 5 bases, and 10 bases lay between the germline ends. CDR3 size: 12 residues. CDR3 amino acids: CASSVDRHEQYF. As DNA, the CDR3 is TGTGCCAGCAGCGTGGACCGGCACGAGCAGTACTTC.

J is TRBJ1-1 and V is TRBV30; weak D call: TRBD1 (5 bases). Germline CDR1 reads GTSNPN; CDR2 reads SVGIG (reference sequence). With 4 bases removed from V and 1 base from J, the gap between germline ends came to 19 bases. CDR3 length equals 16 residues. CDR3 protein: CAWKLFRQRQNTEAFF. CDR3 nucleotides: TGTGCCTGGAAACTATTTCGACAGCGCCAGAACACTGAAGCTTTCTTT.

V usage is TRBV6-5 and J usage is TRBJ2-4; 7 nucleotides match TRBD1. Unmatched junction bases numbered 4, after V lost 5 bases and J lost 0 bases. The CDR3 runs 15 residues. Germline lookup yields CDR1 MNHEY and CDR2 SVGAGI. The CDR3 sequence is CASSKTGLAKNIQYF. CDR3 nucleotide sequence: TGTGCCAGCAGTAAGACAGGGTTAGCCAAAAACATTCAGTACTTC.

This chain joins TRBV19 and TRBJ1-4, with D perhaps matching TRBD1 (5 bases). Trimming pared 0 bases from V and 7 bases from J, leaving 18 bases between. Germline CDR1 is LNHDA and CDR2 is SQIVND (reference sequence). This CDR3 is 17 amino acids long. For the CDR3, the DNA is TGTGCCAGTAGTATAGATCTATCCAGGGCGGCTGGTGAAAAACTGTTTTTT. Protein product: CASSIDLSRAAGEKLFF.

This chain uses TRBV7-6 with TRBJ2-5; 14 positions match TRBD2. The CDR3 spans 19 residues. The V and J ends lost 1 base and 6 bases, in that order; junction bases with no gene match: 13. Germline values: CDR1 SGHVS, CDR2 FNYEAQ. This chain's CDR3 is CASSLGTGTSGSSVQTQYF. The CDR3 DNA is TGTGCCAGCAGCTTAGGAACCGGGACTAGCGGGAGCTCAGTGCAGACCCAGTACTTC.

CDR3 residues: CASSWTIGGYTF. The CDR3 DNA is TGTGCCAGCAGCTGGACAATCGGCGGCTACACCTTC. The chain has TRBV5-5 and TRBJ1-2, with a tentative D call TRBD1 (5 bases). The CDR3 is made up of 12 amino acids. Trimming removed 3 bases at V and 8 bases at J, with 11 bases between. The germline CDR1 and CDR2 sequences are SGHKS and YYEKEE (reference sequence). The variable domain in full, with the rest retrieved from reference TRBV5-5 and TRBJ1-2, is DAGVTQSPTHLIKTRGQQVTLRCSPISGHKSVSWYQQVLGQGPQFIFQYYEKEERGRGNFPDRFSARQFPNYSSELNVNALLLGDSALYLCASSWTIGGYTFGSGTRLTVV.

The chain is built from TRBV5-4 and TRBJ2-2, with TRBD1 as a possible D gene (5 bases). The CDR3 is made up of 15 amino acids. V lost 3 bases to trimming and J lost 1 base, with 10 bases between them. The germline CDR1 and CDR2 sequences are SGHNT and YYREEE (reference sequence). In DNA form, the CDR3 reads TGTGCCAGCAGCTCCAGGGATATGAACACCGGGGAGCTGTTTTTT. This codes for CASSSRDMNTGELFF.

The CDR3 spells CSAPKGLEQFF. DNA of the CDR3: TGCAGTGCCCCTAAGGGGTTGGAGCAGTTCTTC. The chain couples TRBV20-1 to TRBJ2-1; tentatively, D is TRBD1 (5 bases). The ends were cut back, 6 bases at V and 10 bases at J, with 13 bases in the middle. The CDR3 is made up of 11 amino acids. Per the germline V gene, CDR1 is DFQATT and CDR2 is SNEGSKA (reference sequence).